Shown below are 16 T cell receptor beta chains from a single sample sequenced in a study of blood T cell repertoires in COVID-19. Repertoires were generated with immunoSEQ multiplex PCR, while TCRdb's copy carries only in-frame clones and drops some. The table has 200,000 to 250,000 clones, roughly 85% seen once. The source material was PBMCs or T cells enriched from blood (not recorded which). These receptor sequences come from a woman in her forties with acute COVID-19.

The CDR3 DNA is TGTGCCACCAGTGGGGTGGGACAGGGGGTTTCACCCCTCCACTTT. Its translation is CATSGVGQGVSPLHF. V gene TRBV24-1 combines with J gene TRBJ1-6, with TRBD1 matching over 11 bases. Trimming at V came to 5 bases and at J to 9 bases, leaving 5 bases not matched to a gene. The CDR3 contains 15 residues. Germline V gene sequence: CDR1 KGHDR, CDR2 SFDVKD.

The chain links TRBV7-3 to TRBJ1-3, with D possibly being TRBD1 (5 bases). Germline CDR1 is SGHTA and CDR2 is FQGTGA. Trimming left V 5 bases short and J 7 bases short, with 12 bases between. CDR3 size: 13 residues. CDR3 DNA: TGTGCCAGCAGCCGACTCGGGGGTAACACCATATATTTT. Amino acids: CASSRLGGNTIYF.

The chain is built from TRBV27 and TRBJ2-7; TRBD1 is a possible D gene (5 bases). V was cut by 6 bases and J by 5 bases, with 20 bases left in between. CDR1 and CDR2 from the germline V gene are MNHEY and SMNVEV (reference sequence). The CDR3 has 15 amino acids. CDR3 DNA: TGTGCCAGCAGCCCAAACCAGCACAGGAGCCACGAGCAGTACTTC. Protein sequence: CASSPNQHRSHEQYF.

The chain joins TRBV2 to TRBJ2-1; D is undetermined. Germline V gene lookup returns CDR1 SNHLY and CDR2 FYNNEI. Trimming removed 1 base at V and 1 base at J, with 8 bases between. The CDR3 is 15 residues long. CDR3 sequence: CASSEGIASYNEQFF. The CDR3 DNA reads as TGTGCCAGCAGTGAAGGTATAGCTTCCTACAATGAGCAGTTCTTC.

V and J are TRBV5-1 and TRBJ1-1; D might be TRBD1 (5 bases). The CDR3 totals 14 residues. Germline V gene data show CDR1 as SGHRS and CDR2 as YFSETQ. The V end was cut by 3 bases, the J end by 5 bases, with 14 bases between. The CDR3 protein is CASSWSLGGTEAFF. Written as DNA, the CDR3 is TGCGCCAGCAGCTGGAGCCTGGGGGGAACTGAAGCTTTCTTT.

Comment on this clone: One end of the junction is discordant with germline, which a read error may explain. The CDR3 sequence: CATSVGGGSHEQYF. CDR3 bases: TGTGCCACCAGTGTAGGCGGGGGCTCCCACGAGCAGTACTTC. The chain joins TRBV24-1 to TRBJ2-7, with a weak D call TRBD2 (7 bases). This CDR3 has 14 residues. Germline CDR1 and CDR2: KGHDR and SFDVKD.

This clone appeared a few times. The genes are TRBV12-3 or TRBV12-4 and TRBJ1-4; D perhaps matches TRBD1 (6 bases). This CDR3 region has 13 residues. V was shortened by 6 bases and J by 4 bases, with 9 bases between the two germline ends. The CDR3 sequence: CASSWTVNEKLFF. In DNA form, the CDR3 reads TGTGCCAGCAGCTGGACAGTTAATGAAAAACTGTTTTTT.

V gene TRBV2 combines with J gene TRBJ1-5, with 7 bases fitting TRBD1. V lost 5 bases to trimming and J lost 1 base; unmatched junction nucleotides: 5. The V gene's germline CDR1 is SNHLY and CDR2 FYNNEI. The CDR3 is made up of 15 amino acids. The CDR3 DNA reads TGTGCCAGCAGTTCCCTGACAGGGAGCAATCAGCCCCAGCATTTT. As protein: CASSSLTGSNQPQHF.

This chain joins TRBV29-1 and TRBJ2-4; TRBD2 matches at 15 bases. The V and J ends lost 7 bases and 9 bases, in that order; junction bases with no gene match: 7. There are 14 residues in the CDR3. CDR1 and CDR2 from the germline V gene are SQVTM and ANQGSEA. The CDR3 DNA is TGCAGCGGGACTAGCGGGGGGGCCGGCGGCATTCAGTACTTC. It translates to CSGTSGGAGGIQYF.

The rearrangement uses TRBV4-1 and TRBJ2-2; 8 bases align to TRBD1. Germline CDR1 is MGHRA and CDR2 is YSYEKL. The CDR3 runs to 16 residues. After removal of 4 bases from V and 3 bases from J, the junction contained 7 bases not matched to a gene. As DNA, the CDR3 is TGCGCCAGCAGCCGAATACCGGGACAGGACACCGGGGAGCTGTTTTTT. Its translation is CASSRIPGQDTGELFF.

This CDR3 is CASSVGETGNTGELFF. CDR3 in DNA: TGTGCCAGCAGCGTAGGCGAGACAGGGAACACCGGGGAGCTGTTTTTT. The V call is TRBV9, the J call TRBJ2-2, with a weak D call TRBD1 (6 bases). The V and J ends lost 0 bases and 1 base respectively, with 10 bases between them. CDR1 and CDR2 from the germline V gene are SGDLS and YYNGEE. There are 16 residues in the CDR3.

V gene TRBV7-8 combines with J gene TRBJ1-3; D not certain. CDR1 is SGHVS, CDR2 FQNEAQ, per germline. The germline V and J ends were trimmed by 1 base and 0 bases, with 7 bases remaining between them. This CDR3 contains 15 residues. The CDR3 DNA reads TGTGCCAGCAGCTTAGATCCGGTCTCTGGAAACACCATATATTTT. Protein sequence: CASSLDPVSGNTIYF. The full variable domain, with the rest looked up from reference TRBV7-8 and TRBJ1-3, is GAGVSQSPRYKVAKRGQDVALRCDPISGHVSLFWYQQALGQGPEFLTYFQNEAQLDKSGLPSDRFFAERPEGSVSTLKIQRTQQEDSAVYLCASSLDPVSGNTIYFGEGSWLTVV.

The chain links TRBV2 to TRBJ1-1; possible D gene TRBD1, 5 bases. This CDR3 is built from 12 residues. Germline loops: CDR1 SNHLY, CDR2 FYNNEI. V was pared by 7 bases and J by 6 bases, with 12 bases between. Here the CDR3 reads CASTWEGAEAFF. The CDR3 coding sequence is TGTGCCAGCACCTGGGAAGGGGCTGAAGCTTTCTTT. Looking up the rest from reference TRBV2 and TRBJ1-1 gives the full variable domain: EPEVTQTPSHQVTQMGQEVILRCVPISNHLYFYWYRQILGQKVEFLVSFYNNEISEKSEIFDDQFSVERPDGSNFTLKIRSTKLEDSAMYFCASTWEGAEAFFGQGTRLTVV.

This clone was picked up a small number of times. This sequence joins TRBV5-5 and TRBJ1-5, with TRBD1 matching over 7 bases. V shed 0 bases, J shed 6 bases, and the junction held 6 bases outside the gene matches. This CDR3 has 15 residues. Germline CDR1 and CDR2: SGHKS and YYEKEE (reference sequence). The DNA for the CDR3 is TGTGCCAGCAGCTTGGCGCAGGGGGATAGTCAGCCCCAGCATTTT. It yields the protein CASSLAQGDSQPQHF.

This chain links TRBV18 with TRBJ1-2, with TRBD1 as a possible D gene (6 bases). The CDR3 is 16 residues long. Trimming took 4 bases from V and 2 from J, leaving 17 bases between them. The germline CDR1 and CDR2 sequences are KGHSH and LQKENI. This CDR3 is CASSLQGKGVNYGYTF. The CDR3 region has the DNA TGTGCCAGCTCACTGCAGGGGAAGGGGGTCAACTATGGCTACACCTTC. Complete variable domain (other parts from reference TRBV18 and TRBJ1-2): NAGVMQNPRHLVRRRGQEARLRCSPMKGHSHVYWYRQLPEEGLKFMVYLQKENIIDESGMPKERFSAEFPKEGPSILRIQQVVRGDSAAYFCASSLQGKGVNYGYTFGSGTRLTVV.

The V and J genes are TRBV19 and TRBJ1-1; TRBD1 agrees at 12 bases. Germline loops: CDR1 LNHDA, CDR2 SQIVND (reference sequence). This CDR3 spans 15 amino acids. The ends lost 5 bases at V and 10 bases at J; junction bases unmatched: 11. CDR3 sequence reads: CASSLSGTGGWRAFF. The CDR3 coding sequence is TGTGCCAGTAGTCTCTCCGGGACAGGGGGCTGGAGAGCTTTCTTT.